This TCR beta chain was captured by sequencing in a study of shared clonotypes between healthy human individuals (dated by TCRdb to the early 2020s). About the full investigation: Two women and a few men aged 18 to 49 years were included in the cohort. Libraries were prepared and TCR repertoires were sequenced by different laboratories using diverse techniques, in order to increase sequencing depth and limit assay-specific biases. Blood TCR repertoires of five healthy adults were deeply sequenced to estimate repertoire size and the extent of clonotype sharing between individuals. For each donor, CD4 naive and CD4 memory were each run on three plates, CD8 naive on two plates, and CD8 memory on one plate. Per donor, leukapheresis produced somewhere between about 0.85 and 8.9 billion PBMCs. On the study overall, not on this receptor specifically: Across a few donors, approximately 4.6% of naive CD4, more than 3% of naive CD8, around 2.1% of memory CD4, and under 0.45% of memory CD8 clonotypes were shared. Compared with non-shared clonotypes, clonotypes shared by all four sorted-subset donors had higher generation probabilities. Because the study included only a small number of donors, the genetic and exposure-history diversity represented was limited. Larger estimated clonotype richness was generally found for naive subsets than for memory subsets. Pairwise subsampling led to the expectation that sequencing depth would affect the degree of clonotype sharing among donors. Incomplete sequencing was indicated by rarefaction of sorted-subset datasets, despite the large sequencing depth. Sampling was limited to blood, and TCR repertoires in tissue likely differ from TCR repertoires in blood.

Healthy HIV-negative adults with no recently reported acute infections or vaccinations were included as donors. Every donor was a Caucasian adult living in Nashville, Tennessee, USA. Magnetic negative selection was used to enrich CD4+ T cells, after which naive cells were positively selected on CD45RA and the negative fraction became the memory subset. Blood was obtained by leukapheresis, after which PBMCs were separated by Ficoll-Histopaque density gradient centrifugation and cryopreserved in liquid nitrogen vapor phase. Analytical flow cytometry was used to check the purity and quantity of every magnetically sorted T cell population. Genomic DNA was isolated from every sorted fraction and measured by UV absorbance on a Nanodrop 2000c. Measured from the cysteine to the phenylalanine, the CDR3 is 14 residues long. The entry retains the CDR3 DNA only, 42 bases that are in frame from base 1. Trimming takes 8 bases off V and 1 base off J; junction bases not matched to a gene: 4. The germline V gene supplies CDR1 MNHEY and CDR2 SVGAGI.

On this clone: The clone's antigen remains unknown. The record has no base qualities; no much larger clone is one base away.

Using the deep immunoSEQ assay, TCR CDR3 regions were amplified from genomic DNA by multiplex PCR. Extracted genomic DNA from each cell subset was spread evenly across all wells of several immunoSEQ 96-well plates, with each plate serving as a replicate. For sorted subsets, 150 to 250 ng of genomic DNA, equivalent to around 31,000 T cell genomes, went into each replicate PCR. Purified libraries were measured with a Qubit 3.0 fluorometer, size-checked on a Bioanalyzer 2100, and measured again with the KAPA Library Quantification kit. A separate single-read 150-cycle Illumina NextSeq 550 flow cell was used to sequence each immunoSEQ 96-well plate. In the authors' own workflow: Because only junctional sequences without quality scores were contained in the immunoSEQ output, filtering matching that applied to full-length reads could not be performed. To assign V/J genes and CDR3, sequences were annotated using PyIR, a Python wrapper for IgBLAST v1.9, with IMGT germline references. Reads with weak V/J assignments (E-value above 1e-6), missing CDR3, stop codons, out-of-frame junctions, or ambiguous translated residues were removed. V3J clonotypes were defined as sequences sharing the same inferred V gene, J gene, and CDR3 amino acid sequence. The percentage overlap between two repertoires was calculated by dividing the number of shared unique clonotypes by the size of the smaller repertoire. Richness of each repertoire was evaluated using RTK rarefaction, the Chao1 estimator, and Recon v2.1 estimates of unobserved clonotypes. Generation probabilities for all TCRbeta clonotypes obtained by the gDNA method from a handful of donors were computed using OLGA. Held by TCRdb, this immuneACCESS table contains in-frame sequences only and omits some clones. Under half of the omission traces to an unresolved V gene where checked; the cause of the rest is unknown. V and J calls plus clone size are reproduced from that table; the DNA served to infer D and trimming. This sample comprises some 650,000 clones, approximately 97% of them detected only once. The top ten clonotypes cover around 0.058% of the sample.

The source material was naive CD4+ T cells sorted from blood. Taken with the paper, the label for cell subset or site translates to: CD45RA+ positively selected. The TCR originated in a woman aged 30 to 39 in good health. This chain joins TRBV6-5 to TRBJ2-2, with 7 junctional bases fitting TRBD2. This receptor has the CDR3 CASQAGENTGELFF. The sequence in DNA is TGTGCCAGCCAGGCGGGAGAGAACACCGGGGAGCTGTTTTTT.